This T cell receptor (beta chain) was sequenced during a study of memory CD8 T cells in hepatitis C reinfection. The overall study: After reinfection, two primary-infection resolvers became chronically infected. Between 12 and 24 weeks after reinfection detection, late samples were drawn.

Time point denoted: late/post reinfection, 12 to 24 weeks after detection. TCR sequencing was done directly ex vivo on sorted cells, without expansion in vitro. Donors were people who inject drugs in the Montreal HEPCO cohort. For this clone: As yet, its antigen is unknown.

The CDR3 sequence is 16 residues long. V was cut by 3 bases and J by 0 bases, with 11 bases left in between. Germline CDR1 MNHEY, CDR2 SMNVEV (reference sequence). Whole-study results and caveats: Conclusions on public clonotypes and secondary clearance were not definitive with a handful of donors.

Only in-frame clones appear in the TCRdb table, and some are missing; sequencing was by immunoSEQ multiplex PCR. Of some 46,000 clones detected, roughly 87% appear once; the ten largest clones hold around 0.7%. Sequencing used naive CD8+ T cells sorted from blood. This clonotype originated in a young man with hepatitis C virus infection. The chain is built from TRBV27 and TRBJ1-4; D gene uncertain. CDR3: CASSLDWGATNEKLFF. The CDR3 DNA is TGTGCCAGCAGTTTGGACTGGGGTGCAACTAATGAAAAACTGTTTTTT.